Described below is a single T cell receptor beta chain sequence and its context. Its antigen is not identified. Only in-frame clones appear in the TCRdb table, and some are missing; sequencing was by immunoSEQ multiplex PCR. Among 85,000 to 100,000 clones listed, roughly 91% were seen once. These data are taken from a study of graft-versus-host responses after intestinal transplantation. V was clipped by 1 base and J by 7 bases; unmatched bases: 5. Germline values: CDR1 SGHTA, CDR2 FQGNSA. This CDR3 is built from 14 residues. The sequences come from unstimulated CD8+ T cells sorted from spleen or lymph node cells, collected before intestinal transplant. The V gene is TRBV7-2, the J gene TRBJ2-7; TRBD2 matches at 9 bases. The TCR was taken from a human donor who received an intestinal transplant. In nucleotides, the CDR3 is TGTGCCAGCAGCTTAGACCTAGCGGGGAGGGAGCAGTACTTC. Protein sequence: CASSLDLAGREQYF.